This T cell receptor beta chain was profiled in a study of shared clonotypes between healthy human individuals. Clones were read by immunoSEQ multiplex PCR, and TCRdb kept only the in-frame ones, dropping some. Of around 100,000 clones in the sample, around 71% were seen once. Many counts were recorded for this clone. The antigen remains undetermined. General study results and limits: Large sequencing depth failed to make sorted-subset sequencing complete, rarefaction showed.

Trimming cost V 1 base and J 6 bases, with 4 bases left between them. The CDR3 has 12 amino acids. Germline CDR1 is SEHNR and CDR2 is FQNEAQ (reference sequence). The sequencing sample was made of memory CD8+ T cells sorted from blood. Documented subset: CD45RO+ cells pooled with CCR7-negative TemRA cells. This TCR was recovered from a woman under 40 in good health. This rearrangement joins TRBV7-9 to TRBJ2-1; D remains unclear. The CDR3 bases are TGTGCCAGCAGCTTAGAGGTCAATGAGCAGTTCTTC. It translates to CASSLEVNEQFF.